This entry concerns a single T cell receptor beta chain. Its specificity is not known. Genomic DNA provided the template from which TCR beta VDJ and CDR3 profiles were obtained. TCRdb used MiXCR to reprocess the reads, holding one entry per CDR3 protein. Counted here are under 200,000 distinct CDR3 sequences, 45% to 50% occurring once; the ten biggest clones make up about 31%. Germline CDR1 SQVTM, CDR2 ANQGSEA. The CDR3 has 14 residues. V was pared by 6 bases and J by 2 bases, with 8 bases of the junction left unmatched. This specimen comes from a study of CD8+CD57+ T cells in acquired aplastic anemia. About the study: Sorted CD4+ and CD8+ cells yielded 2.5 to 3.5 ug of DNA on average.

For sequencing, patients were chosen who had shown expansion of CD8+CD57+ cells by flow cytometry. Severe acquired aplastic anemia affected all patients. Study-level points and caveats: Some 31 sequences, all CD8+ CDR3, were shared between patients and controls. Patients versus controls showed no significant CD8+ Simpson's diversity difference.

What was sequenced was sorted CD4+, CD8+, or CD8+CD57+ T cells (not recorded which) from PBMCs. The V gene is TRBV29-1, the J gene TRBJ1-1; 8 nucleotides agree with TRBD1. This clonotype was obtained from a human donor with aplastic anemia. The CDR3, as DNA: TGCAGCGTCAGGGGGCGTTTGAGTAACACTGAAGCTTTCTTT. Its protein product is CSVRGRLSNTEAFF.